This T cell receptor beta chain was captured in a study of HIV-infected patients and healthy controls. One entry per CDR3 protein results from TCRdb running MiXCR on the 5' RACE reads. The sample includes 60,000 to 70,000 distinct CDR3 sequences, under 25% of them seen just once. Germline V lookup: CDR1 MNHNY, CDR2 SVGAGI (reference sequence). The CDR3 covers 14 residues. V lost 3 bases, J lost 1 base, and 10 bases lay in between. The clonotype originates from a human donor in good health. Sequenced material: CD4+ T cells from blood. The V call is TRBV6-6, the J call TRBJ2-7; D gene uncertain. CDR3 sequence reads: CASSYARLSYEQYF. In DNA, the CDR3 is TGTGCCAGCAGTTATGCCAGGCTTTCCTACGAGCAGTACTTC.